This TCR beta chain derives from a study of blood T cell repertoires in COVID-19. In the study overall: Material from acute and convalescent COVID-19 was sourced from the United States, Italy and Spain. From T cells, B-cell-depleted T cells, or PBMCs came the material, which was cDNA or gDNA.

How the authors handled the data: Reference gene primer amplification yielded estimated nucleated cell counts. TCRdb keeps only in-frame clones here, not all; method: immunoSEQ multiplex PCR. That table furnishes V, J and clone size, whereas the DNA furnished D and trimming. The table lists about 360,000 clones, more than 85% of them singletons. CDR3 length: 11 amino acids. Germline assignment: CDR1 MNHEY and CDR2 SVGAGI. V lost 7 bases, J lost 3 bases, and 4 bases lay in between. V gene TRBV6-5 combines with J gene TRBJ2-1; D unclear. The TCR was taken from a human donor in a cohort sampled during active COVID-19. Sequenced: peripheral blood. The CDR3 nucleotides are TGTGCCAGCACCCTCTACAATGAGCAGTTCTTC. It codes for CASTLYNEQFF.